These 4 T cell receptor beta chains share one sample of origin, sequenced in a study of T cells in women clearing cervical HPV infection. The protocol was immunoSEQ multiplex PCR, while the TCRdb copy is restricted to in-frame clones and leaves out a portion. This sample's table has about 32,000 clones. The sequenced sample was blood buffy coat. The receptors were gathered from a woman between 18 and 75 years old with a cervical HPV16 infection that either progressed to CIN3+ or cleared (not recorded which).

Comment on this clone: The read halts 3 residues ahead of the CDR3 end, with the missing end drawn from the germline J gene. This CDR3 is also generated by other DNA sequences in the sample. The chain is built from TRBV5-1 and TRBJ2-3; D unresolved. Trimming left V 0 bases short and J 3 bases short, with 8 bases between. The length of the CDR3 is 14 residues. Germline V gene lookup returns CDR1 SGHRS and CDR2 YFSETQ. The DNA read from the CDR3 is TGCGCCAGCAGCTTGGAAAGCCAAACAGATACG. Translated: CASSLESQTDT. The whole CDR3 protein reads CASSLESQTDTQYF.

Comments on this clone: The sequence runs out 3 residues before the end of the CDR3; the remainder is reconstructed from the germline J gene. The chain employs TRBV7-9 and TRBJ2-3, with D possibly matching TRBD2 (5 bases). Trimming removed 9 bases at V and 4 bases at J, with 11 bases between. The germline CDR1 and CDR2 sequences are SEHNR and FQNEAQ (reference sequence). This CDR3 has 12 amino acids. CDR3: CASNTGADTQYF. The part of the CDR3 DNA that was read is TGTGCCAGTAATACCGGGGCAGATACG.

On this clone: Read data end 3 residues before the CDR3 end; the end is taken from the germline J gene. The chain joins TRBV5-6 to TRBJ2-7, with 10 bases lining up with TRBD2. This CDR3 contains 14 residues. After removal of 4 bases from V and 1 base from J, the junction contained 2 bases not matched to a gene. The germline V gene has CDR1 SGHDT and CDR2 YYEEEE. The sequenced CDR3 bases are TGTGCCAGCAGCGGGACTAGCGTGTCCTACGAG. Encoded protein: CASSGTSVSYE. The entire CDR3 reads CASSGTSVSYEQYF.

The chain's CDR3 is CASSPRTGRGETQYF. The DNA read from the CDR3 is TGTGCCAGCAGCCCTCGGACAGGGAGGGGGGAGACC. The V and J genes are TRBV3-1 (or the pseudogene TRBV3-2) and TRBJ2-5; weak D call: TRBD1 (8 bases). The CDR3 extends 3 residues past the end of the read, so its final part is completed from the germline J gene. There are 15 residues in the CDR3. CDR1 and CDR2 (germline): LGHDT, YNNKEL (reference sequence). Trimming stripped 4 bases from V and 5 bases from J, with 17 bases between.